Shown below are 9 T cell receptor beta chains from a single sample sequenced in a study of T cells after yellow fever vaccination. TCRdb independently ran MiXCR on the 5' RACE reads; one entry per CDR3 protein. Here the sample spans a few hundred thousand distinct CDR3 sequences, over 4% being singletons. Source: PBMCs, taken 5 days after the yellow fever booster vaccination. The source is a man aged 18 to 35 who received the YFV17D yellow fever vaccine.

This clonotype occurred many times. The CDR3 is CASSLQDRNQPQHF. The CDR3, as DNA: TGTGCCAGCAGCCTACAGGATCGCAATCAGCCCCAGCATTTT. The genes are TRBV7-2 and TRBJ1-5; a weak D match, TRBD1 (5 bases). CDR3 length: 14 amino acids. V lost 5 bases and J lost 2, with 10 bases in between. Germline CDR1 is SGHTA and CDR2 is FQGNSA.

This clonotype was recorded a few times. The chain recombines TRBV3-1 with TRBJ1-2, with D perhaps TRBD1 (6 bases). The V gene lost 4 bases and the J gene lost 4 bases, with 10 bases spanning the gap. The CDR3 extends over 13 amino acids. Germline CDR1 is LGHDT and CDR2 is YNNKEL (reference sequence). CDR3 coding DNA: TGTGCCAGCAGCCCCCAGGGGATCTATGGCTACACCTTC. This translates into CASSPQGIYGYTF.

The J gene is TRBJ1-6, the V gene TRBV9; D unclear. The CDR3 contains 15 residues. In germline, CDR1 is SGDLS, CDR2 YYNGEE. Trimming cost V 2 bases and J 6 bases, with 12 bases left between them. This CDR3 is CASSVSGLSNSPLHF. The CDR3 DNA reads TGTGCCAGCAGCGTCAGCGGACTGAGTAATTCACCCCTCCACTTT.

This clonotype was seen ten or more times. The genes are TRBV7-8 and TRBJ1-2; perhaps TRBD1 as D (5 bases). The germline gives CDR1 SGHVS, CDR2 FQNEAQ. This CDR3 region has 14 residues. Trimming removed 1 base from V and 0 bases from J, with 6 bases in between. CDR3 sequence reads: CASSLDRTNYGYTF. In DNA, the CDR3 is TGTGCCAGCAGCTTAGACAGGACTAACTATGGCTACACCTTC.

The chain links TRBV20-1 to TRBJ1-5; D possibly corresponds to TRBD1 (6 bases). Per the germline V gene, CDR1 is DFQATT and CDR2 is SNEGSKA (reference sequence). The CDR3 consists of 18 residues. V lost 0 bases to trimming and J lost 3 bases, with 21 bases between them. DNA for the CDR3: TGCAGTGCTAGAGATCGGGGGCCCCTGACAGGACCCAATCAGCCCCAGCATTTT. Protein: CSARDRGPLTGPNQPQHF.

This clonotype was counted ten times or more. The chain recombines TRBV12-3 or TRBV12-4 with TRBJ1-6, with TRBD1 identical over 9 bases. The CDR3 sequence is 16 residues long. V shed 5 bases and J 7 bases; nucleotides not matched to a gene: 9. CDR3 DNA sequence: TGTGCCAGCAGTAACCCGGGACAGGGATTGAATTCACCCCTCCACTTT. It translates to CASSNPGQGLNSPLHF.

This chain uses TRBV12-3 or TRBV12-4 with TRBJ2-5; D is possibly TRBD1 or TRBD2 (6 bases each). The CDR3 spans 14 residues. V gave up 3 bases and J gave up 7 bases, with 15 bases separating them. The CDR3: CASSLGGRGTTQYF. Written as DNA, the CDR3 is TGTGCCAGCAGTTTGGGGGGTAGGGGGACGACCCAGTACTTC.

This clonotype was seen many times. This sequence joins TRBV12-3 or TRBV12-4 and TRBJ2-1, with no clear D. The CDR3 is made up of 14 amino acids. V was cut by 6 bases and J by 0 bases, with 9 bases left in between. CDR3: CASSLEDSYNEQFF. CDR3 bases: TGTGCCAGCAGCCTTGAAGACTCCTACAATGAGCAGTTCTTC.

Only a few counts were recorded for this clonotype. This chain links TRBV4-2 with TRBJ1-3; no firm D call. This CDR3 contains 17 residues. Germline lookup yields CDR1 LGHNA and CDR2 YNFKEQ. V was pared by 0 bases and J by 2 bases, with 14 bases between. The CDR3 DNA sequence: TGTGCCAGCAGCCAAGAAGCCCCTCGGACGGCTGGAAACACCATATATTTT. Translation: CASSQEAPRTAGNTIYF.